This TCR beta chain appears in the sequencing data of a study of T cells in narcolepsy. Study-wide results and limits: Autoreactive HCRT-specific and TRIB2-specific clonotypes were marked in same-patient CSF-versus-blood CD4+ comparisons.

The assay was immunoSEQ multiplex PCR, and TCRdb's table has in-frame clones only and misses some. The sample has under 35,000 clones; about 87% are singletons. Worth noting for this clone: The target antigen is unknown.

Per the germline V gene, CDR1 is MNHNS and CDR2 is SASEGT. The length of the CDR3 is 15 residues. The V end lost 7 bases, the J end lost 6 bases, and 19 bases lay between the germline ends. Sequencing input: memory (CD45RA-) CD4+ T cells from blood. This clonotype was obtained from a human donor in good health. The chain joins TRBV6-1 to TRBJ1-5; D possibly corresponds to TRBD1 (5 bases). The CDR3 DNA follows: TGTGCCAGCACTCCCCCGGGCAGGGTCGGTCAGCCCCAGCATTTT. Amino acid sequence: CASTPPGRVGQPQHF.